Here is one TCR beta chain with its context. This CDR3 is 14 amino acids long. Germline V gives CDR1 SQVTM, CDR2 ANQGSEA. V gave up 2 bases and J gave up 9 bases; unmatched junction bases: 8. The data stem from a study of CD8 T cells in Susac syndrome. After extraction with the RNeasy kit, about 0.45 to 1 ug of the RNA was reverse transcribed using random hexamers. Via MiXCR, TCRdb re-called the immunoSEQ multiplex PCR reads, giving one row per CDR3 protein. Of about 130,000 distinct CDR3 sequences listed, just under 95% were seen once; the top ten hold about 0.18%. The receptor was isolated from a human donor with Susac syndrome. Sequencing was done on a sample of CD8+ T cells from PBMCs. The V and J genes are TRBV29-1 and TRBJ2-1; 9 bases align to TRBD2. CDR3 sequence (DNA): TGCAGCGTTGAACTTGCGGGGGGGTTGGGTGAGCAGTTCTTC. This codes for CSVELAGGLGEQFF.